The sequence of this TCR beta chain was determined in a study of control samples from healthy donors and cancer patients (dated by TCRdb to about 2020). The CDR3 covers 17 residues, taking in both the cysteine and the phenylalanine. This entry keeps only the CDR3 DNA: 51 bases, framed from base 1. Per the germline V gene (reference sequence), LNHDA is the CDR1 and SQIVND is the CDR2. The junction shows trimming of 4 bases on V and 0 bases on J, and the gene matches do not reach 11 bases of it. With regard to this clone: What antigen it recognizes has not been identified. Nothing much larger sits one base from this clone, and base qualities are not available.

The library was generated by the immunoSEQ multiplex PCR assay. TCRdb re-hosts the immuneACCESS table, in-frame sequences only. Its copies lack some clones; in the studies checked, an unresolved V gene accounts for under half of them, and the cause for the rest is not known. The sample has 150,000 to 200,000 clones on record, roughly 94% of them singletons. The top ten clonotypes cover around 8% of the sample. The receptor chain draws on TRBV19 and TRBJ1-1; TRBD1 matches 7 bases in the middle. Sequenced sample: blood. The receptor's source is a woman aged 40 to 49 in good health. The CDR3 in this case is CASSSPGTADMNTEAFF. The DNA sequence is given as TGTGCCAGTAGTAGTCCCGGGACAGCTGATATGAACACTGAAGCTTTCTTT.